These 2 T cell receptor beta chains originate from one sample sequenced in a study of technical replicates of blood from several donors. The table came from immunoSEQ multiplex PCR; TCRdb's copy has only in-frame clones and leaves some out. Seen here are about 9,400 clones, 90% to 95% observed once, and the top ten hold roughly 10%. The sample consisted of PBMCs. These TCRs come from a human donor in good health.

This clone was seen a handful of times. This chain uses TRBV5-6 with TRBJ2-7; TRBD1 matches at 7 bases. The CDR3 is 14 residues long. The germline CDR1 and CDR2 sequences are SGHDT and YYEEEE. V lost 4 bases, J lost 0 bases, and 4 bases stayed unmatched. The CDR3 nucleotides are TGTGCCAGCAGCAAGGGACAGCCCTCCTACGAGCAGTACTTC. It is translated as CASSKGQPSYEQYF.

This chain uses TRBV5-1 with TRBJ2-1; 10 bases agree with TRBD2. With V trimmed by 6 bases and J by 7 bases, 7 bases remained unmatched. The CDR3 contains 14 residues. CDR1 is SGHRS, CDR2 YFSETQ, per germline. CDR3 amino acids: CASKAGGPGNEQFF. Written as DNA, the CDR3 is TGCGCCAGCAAAGCGGGAGGGCCGGGTAATGAGCAGTTCTTC.